These T cell receptor beta chains were read from a single sample in a study of cytomegalovirus exposure and HLA in healthy donors. Measured with immunoSEQ multiplex PCR; TCRdb has only the in-frame clones, and not every one. This sample yields 170,000 or so clones, of which roughly four fifths are seen a single time; 1.6% belongs to the top ten. Sequencing input: PBMCs. These receptors originate from a middle-aged man in good health and CMV-seronegative. The conserved cysteine and the conserved F or W are not part of the CDR3 here. A D gene is named only where the DNA matches it firmly.

cdr3_aa	v_call	j_call	d_call
ASSPEVSRSYT	TRBV18	TRBJ1-2	-
ASREGDRFLYEQY	TRBV6-5	TRBJ2-7	TRBD1
SVEGQGDYNEQF	TRBV29-1	TRBJ2-1	TRBD1
ASSSYRGQETQY	TRBV6-6	TRBJ2-5	-
ASSLGVQGAYGYT	TRBV5-1	TRBJ1-2	TRBD1
ASSLALAGVQEQF	TRBV7-2	TRBJ2-1	TRBD2
ASSLPGVYEQY	TRBV7-2	TRBJ2-7	-
ASSQAGGHQETQY	TRBV7-3	TRBJ2-5	TRBD2
SVDINGVYGYT	TRBV29-1	TRBJ1-2	-
ASSSPRGGKTEAF	TRBV7-8	TRBJ1-1	-
ATRTGDTEAF	TRBV6-6	TRBJ1-1	TRBD1
ASSLGQGISSTDTQY	TRBV5-1	TRBJ2-3	TRBD1
ASSLDFRQGANTGELF	TRBV11-3	TRBJ2-2	TRBD1
ASSDPGGVGANVLT	TRBV2	TRBJ2-6	TRBD1
AISETGGAGMSSYEQY	TRBV10-3	TRBJ2-7	TRBD1
ASSLWAAGNTIY	TRBV5-4	TRBJ1-3	-
ASSQATDQPQH	TRBV4-3	TRBJ1-5	-
ASSPWTSGVEY	TRBV7-2	TRBJ2-3	TRBD2
ASSPGRGYTEAF	TRBV19	TRBJ1-1	TRBD1
ASSVPYEQY	TRBV6-1	TRBJ2-7	-
ASSQDLPGNTEAF	TRBV4-3	TRBJ1-1	-
ASSLLGLVRGGTDTQY	TRBV5-1	TRBJ2-3	TRBD2
AISEREGETQY	TRBV10-3	TRBJ2-5	TRBD2
ASSSGTGNPDTQY	TRBV13	TRBJ2-3	TRBD1
ASSLYQSVGRGDSPLH	TRBV27	TRBJ1-6	-
ASSLNRGVETQY	TRBV5-1	TRBJ2-5	TRBD1
ASSVRFDSPLH	TRBV9	TRBJ1-6	-
ASRPLGTNSYEQY	TRBV7-9	TRBJ2-7	-
ASSPRGLAGINEQF	TRBV7-2	TRBJ2-1	TRBD2
ASSLTGDGEKLF	TRBV5-1	TRBJ1-4	TRBD1
ASSPSGTGKNTEAF	TRBV18	TRBJ1-1	TRBD1
ASSPGGLAGRRANVLT	TRBV4-2	TRBJ2-6	TRBD2